The rows below give T cell receptor beta chains drawn from one sample of a study of CD8 T cells in ankylosing spondylitis. TCRdb reprocessed the 5' RACE reads with MiXCR, giving one entry per CDR3 protein. The sample lists just over 300,000 distinct CDR3 sequences, around 20% occurring once. Sequencing was performed on blood, either unsorted or a sorted T cell fraction (not recorded which). Every receptor here comes from a female donor with ankylosing spondylitis or in good health (not recorded which). The CDR3 runs from the conserved cysteine through the conserved F or W. D genes are given only for firm matches. Rows give clone size only sometimes, using once, few, many, or a class for an expanded clone.

v_gene	j_gene	d_gene	len	abundance	CDR3aa	CDR3nt
TRBV6-2/TRBV6-3	TRBJ2-6	NA	13	few	CASSKSGANVLTF	TGTGCCAGCAGTAAGAGTGGGGCCAACGTCCTGACTTTC
TRBV20-1	TRBJ2-5	NA	14	many	CSAQPWTDQETQYF	TGCAGTGCGCAACCATGGACAGATCAAGAGACCCAGTACTTC
TRBV20-1	TRBJ2-7	TRBD2	15	NA	CSTGTSGSHTYEQYF	TGCAGTACCGGGACTAGCGGGAGTCATACGTACGAGCAGTACTTC
TRBV20-1	TRBJ2-5	NA	14	few	CSAAGIRVGETQYF	TGCAGTGCGGCAGGGATTCGGGTGGGAGAGACCCAGTACTTC
TRBV29-1	TRBJ2-1	NA	11	few	CSVVRDNEQFF	TGCAGCGTTGTAAGGGACAATGAGCAGTTCTTC
TRBV10-2	TRBJ2-3	TRBD2	13	few	CASRLAGKDTQYF	TGCGCCAGCAGATTAGCGGGAAAAGATACGCAGTATTTT
TRBV7-2	TRBJ2-3	NA	15	few	CASSLGLASGVTQYF	TGTGCCAGCAGCTTAGGGCTAGCGTCCGGGGTTACGCAGTATTTT
TRBV4-3	TRBJ2-2	NA	15	NA	CASSRTVTNTGELFF	TGCGCCAGCAGTCGGACCGTAACGAACACCGGGGAGCTGTTTTTT
TRBV20-1	TRBJ2-1	NA	10	many	CSARGGEQFF	TGCAGTGCTAGAGGAGGTGAGCAGTTCTTC
TRBV19	TRBJ2-2	TRBD2	17	few	CATRRELAGIVWGELFF	TGTGCCACTCGAAGGGAACTAGCGGGAATAGTGTGGGGGGAGCTGTTTTTT
TRBV2	TRBJ1-4	NA	14	few	CASPGGLGGEKLFF	TGTGCCAGCCCAGGCGGACTCGGCGGCGAAAAACTGTTTTTT
TRBV2	TRBJ2-1	NA	16	many	CASSENWGGLRNEQFF	TGTGCCAGCAGTGAAAATTGGGGCGGACTTAGAAATGAGCAGTTCTTC
TRBV5-5	TRBJ2-1	NA	16	many	CASSLLVRGGYNEQFF	TGTGCCAGCAGCTTGTTGGTCAGGGGTGGCTACAATGAGCAGTTCTTC
TRBV7-9	TRBJ1-1	NA	15	few	CASSFRRGWNTEAFF	TGTGCCAGCAGCTTCCGAAGGGGTTGGAACACTGAAGCTTTCTTT
TRBV25-1	TRBJ1-5	NA	13	NA	CASSDRSNQPQHF	TGTGCCAGCAGTGACCGATCCAATCAGCCCCAGCATTTT
TRBV11-2	TRBJ2-1	TRBD2	12	few	CASSSSGRRSFF	TGTGCCAGCAGCTCTAGCGGGAGGAGGTCGTTCTTC
TRBV7-2	TRBJ1-5	NA	12	few	CASSLASQPQHF	TGTGCCAGCAGCTTAGCCTCTCAGCCCCAGCATTTT
TRBV7-9	TRBJ2-3	NA	17	NA	CASSLAFRAGTTDTQYF	TGTGCCAGCAGCTTAGCTTTCAGGGCCGGGACGACAGATACGCAGTATTTT
TRBV4-3	TRBJ2-2	NA	14	many	CASSQERDTGELFF	TGCGCCAGCAGCCAAGAACGGGACACCGGGGAGCTGTTTTTT
TRBV6-5	TRBJ1-5	NA	15	few	CASSYGQAGNQPQHF	TGTGCCAGCAGTTACGGGCAGGCGGGTAATCAGCCCCAGCATTTT
TRBV30	TRBJ2-7	NA	13	NA	CACIRRGTYEQYF	TGTGCCTGCATTAGGCGGGGCACCTACGAGCAGTACTTC
TRBV12-3/TRBV12-4	TRBJ1-3	NA	14	few	CASSLGGRGNTIYF	TGTGCCAGCAGTTTGGGGGGCAGGGGAAACACCATATATTTT
TRBV3-1	TRBJ2-6	NA	15	NA	CASSQDISGANVLTF	TGTGCCAGCAGCCAAGATATCTCTGGGGCCAACGTCCTGACTTTC
TRBV3-1	TRBJ2-7	NA	15	NA	CASSQSTSVAYEQYF	TGTGCCAGCAGCCAGTCCACTTCGGTCGCCTACGAGCAGTACTTC
TRBV6-2/TRBV6-3	TRBJ1-1	NA	13	NA	CASTWGVGTEAFF	TGTGCCAGCACATGGGGGGTTGGCACTGAAGCTTTCTTT
TRBV5-1	TRBJ2-7	TRBD1	15	many	CASSLGGTGLYEQYF	TGCGCCAGCAGCTTGGGCGGGACAGGGCTCTACGAGCAGTACTTC
TRBV29-1	TRBJ1-2	TRBD1	12	few	CMTGGLGYGYTF	TGTATGACAGGGGGGCTTGGGTATGGCTACACCTTC
TRBV4-3	TRBJ2-1	TRBD2	15	many	CASSLLRSGSREQFF	TGCGCCAGCAGCCTCCTGAGGAGCGGGAGTAGGGAGCAGTTCTTC
TRBV7-2	TRBJ2-3	TRBD1	13	NA	CASSEDSRGTQYF	TGTGCCAGCAGCGAGGACTCCAGGGGGACGCAGTATTTT
TRBV7-2	TRBJ1-5	NA	15	NA	CASSTPGRRDQPQHF	TGTGCCAGCAGCACTCCAGGGAGGAGGGATCAGCCCCAGCATTTT
TRBV5-1	TRBJ1-2	NA	14	many	CASSLRRTAEGYTF	TGCGCCAGCAGCTTAAGGCGGACGGCGGAGGGCTACACCTTC
TRBV5-1	TRBJ2-1	NA	14	many	CASSNNGEINEQFF	TGCGCCAGCAGCAATAACGGGGAGATCAATGAGCAGTTCTTC
TRBV2	TRBJ2-7	TRBD2	15	few	CASRSGALFPYEQYF	TGTGCCAGCAGGAGCGGGGCCCTCTTCCCCTACGAGCAGTACTTC
TRBV29-1	TRBJ2-7	NA	12	NA	CSFRRGPYEQYF	TGCAGCTTCCGCAGGGGACCCTACGAGCAGTACTTC
TRBV12-3/TRBV12-4	TRBJ1-1	NA	13	few	CASTRGRNTEAFF	TGTGCCAGCACCCGAGGACGGAACACTGAAGCTTTCTTT
TRBV7-9	TRBJ2-7	NA	15	NA	CASSRPLGTSYEQYF	TGTGCCAGCAGTCGACCCTTAGGGACCTCCTACGAGCAGTACTTC
TRBV20-1	TRBJ2-1	NA	15	NA	CSARSTRSSYNEQFF	TGCAGTGCTAGAAGTACGAGGAGCTCCTACAATGAGCAGTTCTTC
TRBV6-6	TRBJ2-1	NA	13	few	CASSNRGSGEQFF	TGTGCCAGCAGTAATCGGGGGTCAGGTGAGCAGTTCTTC
TRBV6-1	TRBJ2-5	TRBD2	17	NA	CASSVLAGGSGWETQYF	TGTGCCAGCAGCGTACTAGCGGGAGGATCCGGGTGGGAGACCCAGTACTTC